The T cell receptor (beta chain) described here comes from a study of control samples from healthy donors and cancer patients. The CDR3 length is 19 residues. V was cut by 1 base and J by 1 base, with 20 bases left in between. Germline CDR1 is KGHSH and CDR2 is LQKENI. Assay used: immunoSEQ multiplex PCR; TCRdb lists only in-frame clones, some missing. The data show about 52,000 clones, with roughly 94% seen just once and less than 3% held by the top ten. This receptor was taken from a man aged 25 to 40 in good health. This chain uses TRBV18 with TRBJ2-1, with D perhaps assigned TRBD1 or TRBD2 (6 bases each). Source material: blood. CDR3 DNA: TGTGCCAGCTCACCACGGGGCAGGGGCGGGATTTCATCCTACAATGAGCAGTTCTTC. This gives the protein CASSPRGRGGISSYNEQFF. Full variable domain (remainder filled in from reference TRBV18 and TRBJ2-1): NAGVMQNPRHLVRRRGQEARLRCSPMKGHSHVYWYRQLPEEGLKFMVYLQKENIIDESGMPKERFSAEFPKEGPSILRIQQVVRGDSAAYFCASSPRGRGGISSYNEQFFGPGTRLTVL.